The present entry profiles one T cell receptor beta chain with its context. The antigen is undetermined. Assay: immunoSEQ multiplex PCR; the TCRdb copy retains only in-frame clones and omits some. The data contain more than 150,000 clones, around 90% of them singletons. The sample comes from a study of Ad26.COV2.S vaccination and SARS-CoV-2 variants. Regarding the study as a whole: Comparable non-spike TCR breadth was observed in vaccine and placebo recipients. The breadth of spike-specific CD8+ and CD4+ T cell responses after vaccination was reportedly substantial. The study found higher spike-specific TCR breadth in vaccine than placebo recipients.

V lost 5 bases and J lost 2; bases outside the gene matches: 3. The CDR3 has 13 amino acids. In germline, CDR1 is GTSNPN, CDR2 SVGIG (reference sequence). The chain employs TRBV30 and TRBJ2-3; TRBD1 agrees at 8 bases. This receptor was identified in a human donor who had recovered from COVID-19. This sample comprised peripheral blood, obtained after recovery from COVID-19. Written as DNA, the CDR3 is TGTGCCTGGTGGGACAGGAACACAGATACGCAGTATTTT. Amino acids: CAWWDRNTDTQYF. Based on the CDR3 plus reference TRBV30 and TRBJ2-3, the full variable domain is SQTIHQWPATLVQPVGSPLSLECTVEGTSNPNLYWYRQAAGRGLQLLFYSVGIGQISSEVPQNLSASRPQDRQFILSSKKLLLSDSGFYLCAWWDRNTDTQYFGPGTRLTVL.